A selection of T cell receptor beta chains follows, all from one sample in a study of T-cell memory formation after mild COVID-19. One entry per CDR3 protein results from TCRdb running MiXCR on the 5' RACE reads. The profile shows some 310,000 distinct CDR3 sequences, more than 20% of them singletons. What was sequenced was PBMCs or a T cell subset sorted from them (not recorded which). All receptors derive from a man aged 18 to 29 who had mild COVID-19 (a few samples of this study predate the infection). Cell type and time point are not known. CDR3s include the opening cysteine and the closing phenylalanine or tryptophan. A D gene is named only where the DNA matches it firmly. For some rows the clone size is stated as once, few or many, or as a class when expanded; others skip it.

few TRBD1 14 TRBJ2-7 TRBV7-6 CASSAWDRSYEQYF TGTGCCAGCAGCGCTTGGGACAGATCCTACGAGCAGTACTTC
NA NA 16 TRBJ1-1 TRBV7-3 CASSLMSGTRATEAFF TGTGCCAGCAGCTTAATGTCGGGGACTCGTGCCACTGAAGCTTTCTTT
NA TRBD2 15 TRBJ2-3 TRBV10-3 CAISRTGAGPDTQYF TGTGCCATCAGCCGGACTGGAGCGGGGCCCGATACGCAGTATTTT
NA NA 15 TRBJ2-1 TRBV4-1 CASSLRRGAGDEQFF TGCGCCAGCAGCCTTAGGAGGGGGGCGGGCGATGAGCAGTTCTTC
NA NA 12 TRBJ1-2 TRBV29-1 CSVVQGGYGYTF TGCAGCGTTGTGCAGGGTGGCTATGGCTACACCTTC
NA TRBD1 17 TRBJ1-3 TRBV16 CASTKSRDRVSGNTIYF TGTGCCAGCACCAAGTCCCGGGACAGGGTTTCTGGAAACACCATATATTTT
NA NA 16 TRBJ2-3 TRBV5-6 CASSSYLQGSTDTQYF TGTGCCAGCAGCTCATACCTTCAGGGTAGCACAGATACGCAGTATTTT
few TRBD2 18 TRBJ2-7 TRBV9 CASSVLTSGGSRDHEQYF TGTGCCAGCAGCGTACTCACTAGCGGGGGTTCCCGGGACCACGAGCAGTACTTC
NA NA 13 TRBJ1-1 TRBV7-2 CASSPLPDTEAFF TGTGCCAGCAGCCCGCTTCCCGACACTGAAGCTTTCTTT
NA TRBD2 16 TRBJ2-2 TRBV20-1 CSAPGLAGFDTGELFF TGCAGTGCCCCGGGACTAGCGGGGTTCGACACCGGGGAGCTGTTTTTT
NA NA 10 TRBJ1-1 TRBV28 CAASNGRAFF TGTGCCGCCTCTAACGGTAGAGCTTTCTTT
few TRBD2 16 TRBJ2-3 TRBV7-2 CASSATLAGLSDTQYF TGTGCCAGCAGCGCGACACTAGCGGGCTTGTCGGATACGCAGTATTTT
NA NA 12 TRBJ2-5 TRBV18 CASSPPRGTQYF TGTGCCAGCTCACCACCCCGGGGGACCCAGTACTTC
few NA 16 TRBJ1-4 TRBV6-1 CASSEALGGTNEKLFF TGTGCCAGCAGTGAAGCGCTCGGAGGGACTAATGAAAAACTGTTTTTT
once TRBD1 15 TRBJ2-7 TRBV6-2/TRBV6-3 CASSFGQGISYEQYF TGTGCCAGCAGTTTCGGACAGGGGATATCCTACGAGCAGTACTTC
NA TRBD1 15 TRBJ1-3 TRBV7-2 CASSFDRGPGNTIYF TGTGCCAGCAGCTTCGACAGGGGCCCTGGAAACACCATATATTTT
few TRBD1 16 TRBJ1-3 TRBV20-1 CSASSGTGSTGNTIYF TGCAGTGCTTCCTCCGGGACAGGGAGCACTGGAAACACCATATATTTT
NA NA 15 TRBJ1-2 TRBV20-1 CSALDREGPNYGYTF TGCAGTGCCCTAGACCGGGAGGGGCCCAACTATGGCTACACCTTC
NA NA 14 TRBJ2-5 TRBV7-2 CASSSLASGETQYF TGTGCCAGCAGCTCCCTGGCCAGTGGGGAGACCCAGTACTTC
NA NA 15 TRBJ2-3 TRBV5-1 CASSLQGPSTDTQYF TGCGCCAGCAGCTTGCAGGGGCCTAGCACAGATACGCAGTATTTT
few NA 14 TRBJ1-1 TRBV20-1 CSARDPQGNTEAFF TGCAGTGCTAGAGATCCCCAAGGAAACACTGAAGCTTTCTTT
few TRBD1 16 TRBJ1-2 TRBV4-3 CASSQDRDRGIDGYTF TGCGCCAGCAGCCAAGATCGAGACAGGGGAATCGACGGCTACACCTTC
NA TRBD2 15 TRBJ2-7 TRBV6-5 CASSAQAGGSYEQYF TGTGCCAGCAGCGCCCAGGCGGGAGGTTCCTACGAGCAGTACTTC